The 25 T cell receptor beta chains listed next were all sequenced from one sample in a study of T cell changes during pregnancy in multiple sclerosis. The data were produced by immunoSEQ multiplex PCR, yet TCRdb's version contains in-frame clones alone and is incomplete. The table records around 40,000 clones, 75% to 95% of them present only once. Sample: CD4+ T cells from peripheral blood mononuclear cells, taken in the second trimester of pregnancy. These receptors came from a female donor in good health, enrolled as a control in a pregnancy study.

This chain connects TRBV5-1 to TRBJ2-7; TRBD2 aligns across 10 bases. Germline V gene data show CDR1 as SGHRS and CDR2 as YFSETQ. Trimming took 2 bases from V and 0 from J; bases not matched to a gene: 5. This CDR3 is built from 16 residues. CDR3 sequence reads: CASSLSLAGSSYEQYF. The CDR3 DNA reads as TGCGCCAGCAGCTTATCACTAGCGGGAAGCTCCTACGAGCAGTACTTC. Looking up the rest from reference TRBV5-1 and TRBJ2-7 gives the full variable domain: KAGVTQTPRYLIKTRGQQVTLSCSPISGHRSVSWYQQTPGQGLQFLFEYFSETQRNKGNFPGRFSGRQFSNSRSEMNVSTLELGDSALYLCASSLSLAGSSYEQYFGPGTRLTVT.

This chain joins TRBV6-1 and TRBJ2-1, with D possibly TRBD1 on 6 matching bases. V dropped 2 bases and J dropped 9 bases, with 17 bases sitting between them. This CDR3 contains 15 residues. The germline CDR1 and CDR2 sequences are MNHNS and SASEGT. The DNA for the CDR3 is TGTGCCAGCAGTGAATTCTCAGGGGCTTTGGCTGAGCAGTTCTTC. This codes for CASSEFSGALAEQFF.

The gene calls are TRBV28 and TRBJ2-1, with 7 bases identical to TRBD2. From germline, CDR1 is MDHEN and CDR2 SYDVKM. Unmatched junction bases numbered 4, after V lost 0 bases and J lost 2 bases. The CDR3 totals 16 residues. This chain's CDR3 is CASSLWGGSAYNEQFF. The CDR3, as DNA: TGTGCCAGCAGTTTATGGGGGGGGAGCGCCTACAATGAGCAGTTCTTC.

The chain links TRBV4-1 to TRBJ2-3; TRBD2 is a possible D gene (5 bases). Germline V lookup: CDR1 MGHRA, CDR2 YSYEKL. Trimming removed 0 bases at V and 5 bases at J, with 15 bases between. This CDR3 is 16 amino acids long. This chain's CDR3 is CASSQDSAGFLDTQYF. The CDR3 region has the DNA TGCGCCAGCAGCCAAGACTCCGCGGGCTTCCTAGATACGCAGTATTTT.

The chain joins TRBV28 to TRBJ1-1; D unresolved. Germline lookup yields CDR1 MDHEN and CDR2 SYDVKM. The CDR3 covers 11 residues. Trimming took off 2 bases at V and 8 bases at J, with 6 bases between the two ends. The CDR3 nucleotides read TGTGCCAGCAGTTTAAAGACAGAAGCTTTCTTT. Its translation is CASSLKTEAFF.

The rearrangement uses TRBV27 and TRBJ2-3, with D tentatively TRBD2 (6 bases). From germline, CDR1 is MNHEY and CDR2 SMNVEV (reference sequence). V lost 6 bases to trimming and J lost 7 bases, with 14 bases between them. The CDR3 runs 13 residues. CDR3 sequence (DNA): TGTGCCAGCAGCCGGGAGCTTGGACATACGCAGTATTTT. As protein: CASSRELGHTQYF.

This clone was counted once. The rearrangement joins TRBV11-1 to TRBJ2-5; D may be TRBD1 (6 bases). CDR3 length: 16 amino acids. CDR1 and CDR2 from the germline V gene are SGHAT and FQDESV (reference sequence). V was cut by 5 bases and J by 3 bases, with 19 bases left in between. The CDR3 region is CASSPRPGVGKETQYF. CDR3 nucleotide sequence: TGTGCCAGCAGCCCCCGCCCAGGGGTCGGGAAAGAGACCCAGTACTTC.

This rearrangement joins TRBV18 to TRBJ1-5, with TRBD1 as a possible D gene (5 bases). CDR1 KGHSH and CDR2 LQKENI come from the germline V gene. Trimming shortened V by 3 bases and J by 8 bases, and 17 bases separated the two germline ends. This CDR3 region has 15 residues. The CDR3 bases are TGTGCCAGCTCACCCCGGGGGAACTGGGAAGAGCCCCAGCATTTT. The encoded protein is CASSPRGNWEEPQHF.

This rearrangement joins TRBV7-2 to TRBJ2-7; the match to TRBD1 covers 10 bases. Germline trimming cut 1 base from V and 6 bases from J; bases unmatched to any gene: 3. This CDR3 is built from 14 residues. Germline V CDR1 and CDR2: SGHTA, FQGNSA. The CDR3 spells CASSLGDRGAEQYF. The CDR3 nucleotides are TGTGCCAGCAGCTTAGGGGACAGGGGCGCCGAGCAGTACTTC.

The chain recombines TRBV19 with TRBJ1-2, with unresolved D. Per germline, CDR1 LNHDA and CDR2 SQIVND (reference sequence). The CDR3 is made up of 15 amino acids. V shed 2 bases and J shed 0 bases, with 10 bases lying between them. DNA for the CDR3: TGTGCCAGTAGTATAAGAGGGAAGGCTAACTATGGCTACACCTTC. As protein: CASSIRGKANYGYTF.

The chain joins TRBV2 to TRBJ1-5, with D hard to call. Germline values: CDR1 SNHLY, CDR2 FYNNEI. Trimming took off 10 bases at V and 6 bases at J, with 16 bases between the two ends. This CDR3 contains 13 residues. The CDR3 here is CATRPGVGQPQHF. CDR3 nucleotides: TGTGCCACACGGCCCGGGGTCGGTCAGCCCCAGCATTTT.

The CDR3, as DNA: TGTGCCAGCAGCGGAGGGACTAGCGGGAGTGGAGAGCAGTACTTC. Protein product: CASSGGTSGSGEQYF. The chain combines TRBV6-1 with TRBJ2-7; 14 bases agree with TRBD2. The CDR3 has 15 residues. Germline V gene lookup returns CDR1 MNHNS and CDR2 SASEGT. V gave up 6 bases and J gave up 7 bases; unmatched junction bases: 8.

V and J are TRBV11-3 and TRBJ2-7, with 8 bases aligning to TRBD2. The germline V gene has CDR1 SGHNT and CDR2 YENEEA. J lost 5 bases, V lost 5 bases, and 11 bases had no gene match. This CDR3 has 15 amino acids. The CDR3 is CASSRRSGSQDEQYF. The CDR3 DNA sequence: TGTGCCAGCAGCCGGCGGAGCGGGAGTCAGGACGAGCAGTACTTC.

The V call is TRBV4-3, the J call TRBJ1-4, with a possible D match to TRBD1 (5 bases). Per germline, CDR1 LGHNA and CDR2 YSLEER. This CDR3 is built from 14 residues. The V and J ends lost 6 bases and 4 bases respectively, with 12 bases between them. The CDR3, as DNA: TGCGCCAGCAGTCTAGGGGTTCGTAATGAAAAACTGTTTTTT. Its translation: CASSLGVRNEKLFF.

In this sample, this clone turned up once. This sequence joins TRBV28 and TRBJ2-7; no clear D gene. V was cut by 7 bases and J by 1 base, with 11 bases left in between. Germline V lookup: CDR1 MDHEN, CDR2 SYDVKM. This CDR3 region has 13 residues. The CDR3 is CASNAGPSYEQYF. CDR3 nucleotide sequence: TGTGCCAGCAACGCTGGGCCATCCTACGAGCAGTACTTC.

The chain uses TRBV14 and TRBJ2-3; D gene unclear. CDR1 is SGHDN, CDR2 FVKESK, per germline. This CDR3 has 16 amino acids. Trimming pared 0 bases from V and 4 bases from J, leaving 14 bases between. CDR3 amino acids: CASSQDRIAVPDTQYF. In nucleotides, the CDR3 is TGTGCCAGCAGCCAAGATAGAATAGCAGTCCCAGATACGCAGTATTTT.

The CDR3 protein is CASSQTGELRYGYTF. Here the CDR3 DNA reads TGCGCCAGCAGCCAGACAGGCGAACTGCGCTATGGCTACACCTTC. The chain recombines TRBV5-1 with TRBJ1-2; perhaps TRBD1 as D (6 bases). V was shortened by 4 bases and J by 4 bases, with 17 bases between the two germline ends. The CDR3 loop spans 15 amino acids. Per the germline V gene, CDR1 is SGHRS and CDR2 is YFSETQ.

This clone was recorded once. The chain uses TRBV7-9 and TRBJ1-5, with TRBD1 matching over 10 bases. Looked up from germline, CDR1 is SEHNR and CDR2 is FQNEAQ (reference sequence). V trimming: 5 bases; J trimming: 5 bases; junction bases outside the gene matches: 6. This CDR3 region has 15 residues. CDR3 DNA: TGTGCCAGCAGCCCGACAGGGGGCCGAGATCAGCCCCAGCATTTT. As protein: CASSPTGGRDQPQHF. Full variable domain (missing parts from reference TRBV7-9 and TRBJ1-5): DTGVSQNPRHKITKRGQNVTFRCDPISEHNRLYWYRQTLGQGPEFLTYFQNEAQLEKSRLLSDRFSAERPKGSFSTLEIQRTEQGDSAMYLCASSPTGGRDQPQHFGDGTRLSIL.

CDR3 amino acids: CSVAAGGSTEAFF. The CDR3, as DNA: TGCAGCGTTGCTGCCGGGGGTAGTACTGAAGCTTTCTTT. This chain uses TRBV29-1 with TRBJ1-1, with a tentative D call TRBD1 (5 bases). This CDR3 spans 13 amino acids. In germline, CDR1 is SQVTM, CDR2 ANQGSEA. V was shortened by 4 bases and J by 5 bases, with 14 bases between the two germline ends. Looking up the rest from reference TRBV29-1 and TRBJ1-1 gives the full variable domain: SAVISQKPSRDICQRGTSLTIQCQVDSQVTMMFWYRQQPGQSLTLIATANQGSEATYESGFVIDKFPISRPNLTFSTLTVSNMSPEDSSIYLCSVAAGGSTEAFFGQGTRLTVV.

The chain links TRBV5-1 to TRBJ2-2; 9 nucleotides align to TRBD2. Looked up from germline, CDR1 is SGHRS and CDR2 is YFSETQ. This CDR3 has 15 amino acids. J lost 3 bases, V lost 1 base, and 1 base had no gene match. In DNA, the CDR3 is TGCGCCAGCAGCTTGAGCGGGAGGCACACCGGGGAGCTGTTTTTT. Translation: CASSLSGRHTGELFF.

This chain links TRBV15 with TRBJ1-4, with 9 positions matching TRBD1. V dropped 0 bases and J dropped 2; count of bases not matched to a gene: 13. Germline V gene sequence: CDR1 LNHNV, CDR2 YYDKDF (reference sequence). This CDR3 is built from 20 residues. The CDR3 bases are TGTGCCACCAGCAGAGATAAGTTGGGACAGGGTCGTGTCACTAATGAAAAACTGTTTTTT. Amino acid sequence: CATSRDKLGQGRVTNEKLFF.

The V and J genes are TRBV2 and TRBJ2-1; 7 bases fit TRBD2. Germline lookup yields CDR1 SNHLY and CDR2 FYNNEI. CDR3 size: 14 residues. The V and J ends lost 3 bases and 6 bases, in that order; junction bases with no gene match: 5. The CDR3 protein is CASSDSGTVNEQFF. CDR3 sequence (DNA): TGTGCCAGCAGTGACAGCGGGACTGTCAATGAGCAGTTCTTC.

This rearrangement joins TRBV18 to TRBJ1-6; weak D call: TRBD1 (6 bases). Trimming removed 2 bases from V and 7 bases from J, with 15 bases in between. This CDR3 is 16 amino acids long. Germline V gene data show CDR1 as KGHSH and CDR2 as LQKENI. As DNA, the CDR3 is TGTGCCAGCTCACCATCTTTGCAGGGGCCCAATTCACCCCTCCACTTT. Protein sequence: CASSPSLQGPNSPLHF.

This chain connects TRBV28 to TRBJ1-2, with 11 bases lining up with TRBD1. V gave up 5 bases and J gave up 4 bases; unmatched junction bases: 6. CDR1 and CDR2 (germline): MDHEN, SYDVKM. This CDR3 comprises 15 residues. The CDR3: CASSEDRGHGYGYTF. The CDR3 region has the DNA TGTGCCAGCAGTGAGGACAGGGGGCACGGCTATGGCTACACCTTC.

This sequence joins TRBV4-2 and TRBJ2-4; D is possibly TRBD2 (6 bases). Trimming removed 0 bases at V and 6 bases at J, with 12 bases between. The CDR3 covers 15 residues. Germline values: CDR1 LGHNA, CDR2 YNFKEQ. The CDR3: CASSQEIRGRNIQYF. CDR3 sequence (DNA): TGTGCCAGCAGCCAAGAAATCCGGGGGAGAAACATTCAGTACTTC.